Here is one T cell receptor beta chain with its context. The antigen is unknown. V shed 0 bases, J shed 9 bases, and the junction held 11 bases outside the gene matches. The CDR3 is 15 amino acids. Per the germline V gene, CDR1 is SGHRS and CDR2 is YFSETQ. These data are taken from a study of T cell clonotyping in hematopoietic cell transplantation. Blood collection times were about day -28 and days 30, 100, 180 posttransplant. This table comes from immunoSEQ multiplex PCR, and its TCRdb copy is limited to in-frame clones, with some not included. Here the sample spans over 3,500 clones, roughly 94% being singletons. Whole-study findings and limits: After transplant, recipient diversity fell while pathologically expanded clonotypes grew through day 180.

This TCR was sampled from a male patient aged 70 to 85 who had an allogeneic stem cell transplant from an unrelated donor, so T cells may come from the graft donor. Some clones in this sample may be carry-over from other donors' samples. The sequencing used peripheral blood mononuclear cells, collected 30 days after allogeneic stem cell transplant. J is TRBJ2-7 and V is TRBV5-1, with 8 bases lining up with TRBD1. CDR3 loop: CASSLADWTGQGQYF. For the CDR3, the DNA is TGCGCCAGCAGCTTGGCCGACTGGACAGGGCAGGGGCAGTACTTC.